This paragraph covers one T cell receptor (beta chain) sequence. What it binds is not known. PCR was performed using 60 Vbeta and 13 Jbeta primers. Clones were sequenced by immunoSEQ multiplex PCR, and TCRdb holds only the in-frame ones, with some missing. The data show under 200,000 clones, with more than 60% seen just once and over 3% held by the top ten. The data are from a study of cytomegalovirus exposure and HLA in healthy donors. Study-wide findings and caveats: There were three CMV-associated chains whose specificity for CMV antigens was confirmed in vitro. Earlier analysis found most TCR beta V segments productive about 90% or about 30% of the time.

Regarding donors, all were healthy bone marrow donors. V lost 3 bases and J lost 9, with 15 bases in between. Germline assignment: CDR1 GTSNPN and CDR2 SVGIG (reference sequence). The CDR3 is 14 residues long. What was sequenced was PBMCs. The source of this sequence is a woman in her fifties or sixties in good health and CMV-seropositive. The chain employs TRBV30 and TRBJ1-6, with no clear D. The CDR3 nucleotides read TGTGCCTGGAGACAACAGAGCCGGGGTTCACCCCTCCACTTT. It specifies CAWRQQSRGSPLHF. The full variable domain, completed using reference TRBV30 and TRBJ1-6, is SQTIHQWPATLVQPVGSPLSLECTVEGTSNPNLYWYRQAAGRGLQLLFYSVGIGQISSEVPQNLSASRPQDRQFILSSKKLLLSDSGFYLCAWRQQSRGSPLHFGNGTRLTVT.